This is a list of T cell receptor beta chains from one sample in a study of technical replicates of blood from a handful of donors. Assay: immunoSEQ multiplex PCR; the TCRdb copy retains only in-frame clones and omits some. The sample yields about 70,000 clones, approximately 96% seen once. Sequencing was carried out using T cells isolated from PBMCs. The receptors shown here come from a human donor in good health. Both conserved end residues are part of each CDR3. The order of the fields is D gene, V gene, J gene, clone size, CDR3 protein, CDR3 DNA. The D gene is left open where the match is weak. Expanded clones get a size class; other rows say once, few or many, or leave the size out.

d_gene: TRBD2; v_gene: TRBV13; j_gene: TRBJ2-2; abundance: -; CDR3aa: CASSLGAGGGATGELFF; CDR3nt: TGTGCCAGCAGCTTAGGAGCTGGCGGGGGGGCGACCGGGGAGCTGTTTTTT
d_gene: TRBD1; v_gene: TRBV10-2; j_gene: TRBJ1-2; abundance: once; CDR3aa: CASSLTGEYGYTF; CDR3nt: TGCGCCAGCAGTCTGACAGGGGAGTATGGCTACACCTTC
d_gene: TRBD1; v_gene: TRBV9; j_gene: TRBJ2-2; abundance: -; CDR3aa: CASSRQGMDTGELFF; CDR3nt: TGTGCCAGCAGTAGACAGGGGATGGACACCGGGGAGCTGTTTTTT
d_gene: -; v_gene: TRBV29-1; j_gene: TRBJ1-3; abundance: -; CDR3aa: CSVVVLEIYSGNTIYF; CDR3nt: TGCAGCGTTGTGGTCCTAGAGATATACTCTGGAAACACCATATATTTT
d_gene: -; v_gene: TRBV4-1; j_gene: TRBJ2-7; abundance: -; CDR3aa: CASSQDYQYPQYF; CDR3nt: TGCGCCAGCAGCCAAGATTACCAGTATCCCCAGTACTTC
d_gene: TRBD1; v_gene: TRBV6-5; j_gene: TRBJ1-4; abundance: -; CDR3aa: CASHGTGSPNEKLFF; CDR3nt: TGTGCCAGCCACGGGACAGGGAGCCCAAATGAAAAACTGTTTTTT
d_gene: -; v_gene: TRBV30; j_gene: TRBJ1-1; abundance: -; CDR3aa: CAHVRGLTRGYTEAFF; CDR3nt: TGTGCCCACGTACGGGGCCTAACCCGGGGGTACACTGAAGCTTTCTTT
d_gene: -; v_gene: TRBV7-2; j_gene: TRBJ1-3; abundance: -; CDR3aa: CASSVQGNTIYF; CDR3nt: TGTGCCAGCAGCGTACAGGGAAACACCATATATTTT
d_gene: -; v_gene: TRBV27; j_gene: TRBJ1-4; abundance: -; CDR3aa: CASRLDFTNEKLFF; CDR3nt: TGTGCCAGCAGGTTGGACTTCACTAATGAAAAACTGTTTTTT
d_gene: -; v_gene: TRBV28; j_gene: TRBJ1-2; abundance: -; CDR3aa: CASTPGGVSYGYTF; CDR3nt: TGTGCCAGCACTCCCGGAGGGGTTTCCTATGGCTACACCTTC
d_gene: -; v_gene: TRBV20-1; j_gene: TRBJ2-3; abundance: -; CDR3aa: CSAIQGDTQYF; CDR3nt: TGCAGTGCTATACAGGGTGATACGCAGTATTTT
d_gene: TRBD1; v_gene: TRBV6-5; j_gene: TRBJ2-1; abundance: -; CDR3aa: CASRKTGGTGNEQFF; CDR3nt: TGTGCCAGCAGAAAGACAGGGGGCACTGGCAATGAGCAGTTCTTC
d_gene: -; v_gene: TRBV6-1; j_gene: TRBJ2-3; abundance: -; CDR3aa: CASSPGDTQYF; CDR3nt: TGTGCCAGCAGTCCGGGAGATACGCAGTATTTT
d_gene: TRBD1; v_gene: TRBV5-4; j_gene: TRBJ1-1; abundance: -; CDR3aa: CASSYGQVNTEAFF; CDR3nt: TGTGCCAGCAGTTACGGACAGGTGAACACTGAAGCTTTCTTT
d_gene: -; v_gene: TRBV6-5; j_gene: TRBJ2-4; abundance: once; CDR3aa: CASSSGGVAKNIQYF; CDR3nt: TGTGCCAGCAGTTCCGGAGGGGTAGCCAAAAACATTCAGTACTTC
d_gene: -; v_gene: TRBV6-5; j_gene: TRBJ1-2; abundance: -; CDR3aa: CASRPDRNYGYTF; CDR3nt: TGTGCCAGCAGACCTGACAGGAACTATGGCTACACCTTC
d_gene: -; v_gene: TRBV5-1; j_gene: TRBJ1-4; abundance: -; CDR3aa: CASSLPGSANEKLFF; CDR3nt: TGCGCCAGCAGCCTACCGGGGTCGGCTAATGAAAAACTGTTTTTT
d_gene: TRBD2; v_gene: TRBV9; j_gene: TRBJ2-3; abundance: -; CDR3aa: CASSAPSGGITDTQYF; CDR3nt: TGTGCCAGCAGCGCACCTAGCGGGGGAATCACAGATACGCAGTATTTT
d_gene: -; v_gene: TRBV7-9; j_gene: TRBJ2-5; abundance: -; CDR3aa: CASSAVIRQGGSETQYF; CDR3nt: TGTGCCAGCAGCGCGGTGATTAGACAGGGAGGATCAGAGACCCAGTACTTC